Below, one T cell receptor beta chain is given with its context. What it binds is not known. The source of the sample is a study of CD8+ T cells in alopecia areata. Broader study findings: Significant decreases in scalp clonality and expanded CD8+ clones followed tofacitinib treatment.

RNA was extracted and reverse transcribed into cDNA as the sequencing template. Clones were sequenced by immunoSEQ multiplex PCR, and TCRdb holds only the in-frame ones, with some missing. Among some 200,000 clones listed, about 40% were seen once. This CDR3 comprises 16 residues. Trimming removed 2 bases at V and 4 bases at J, with 12 bases between. Germline CDR1 MGHRA, CDR2 YSYEKL. Treatment described: oral pan-JAK inhibitor, 5-10 mg twice daily. The clonotype was recovered from a human donor with alopecia areata. This sequence joins TRBV4-1 and TRBJ2-6, with D possibly matching TRBD2 (5 bases). This material consisted of CD4+ T cells sorted from blood, taken around week 36, from a patient treated with tofacitinib. CDR3 bases: TGCGCCAGCAGCCAAAACCCATCGGGAGGGGCCAACGTCCTGACTTTC. It is translated as CASSQNPSGGANVLTF.